This TCR beta chain was found in a study of blood T cell repertoires in COVID-19. In the study overall: COVID-19 samples, acute and convalescent, were from the United States, Italy and Spain. The cDNA or gDNA used as material had been derived from T cells, B-cell-depleted T cells, or PBMCs.

Original handling: Scientists estimated how many nucleated cells there were by amplifying reference gene primers. Profiling relied on immunoSEQ multiplex PCR, and the TCRdb table lists in-frame clones only, not all of them. V and J calls and clone size are those listed in that table; D and trimming were worked out from the DNA. The data contain more than 250,000 clones, over 80% of them seen just once; the ten biggest clones take up about 4.9%. The germline V gene has CDR1 SGHRS and CDR2 YFSETQ. The CDR3 covers 15 residues. Between the trimmed V and J ends, which lost 1 base and 5 bases, there was a span of 15 bases.

Sequences were obtained from peripheral blood. The chain has TRBV5-1 and TRBJ2-5; D perhaps matches TRBD2 (6 bases). This TCR was sampled from a man between 60 and 70 years old who had recovered from COVID-19. The CDR3 sequence is CASSLQPEGRETQYF. The CDR3 nucleotides read TGCGCCAGCAGCTTGCAACCGGAGGGCAGGGAGACCCAGTACTTC. Complete variable domain (other parts from reference TRBV5-1 and TRBJ2-5): KAGVTQTPRYLIKTRGQQVTLSCSPISGHRSVSWYQQTPGQGLQFLFEYFSETQRNKGNFPGRFSGRQFSNSRSEMNVSTLELGDSALYLCASSLQPEGRETQYFGPGTRLLVL.